One sample yielded the 2 T cell receptor beta chains listed below, sequenced in a study of PD-L1 blockade in urothelial cancer. Profiled with immunoSEQ multiplex PCR; TCRdb holds only in-frame clones, not every one. Among more than 45,000 clones, approximately 88% were seen once, and the ten largest hold about 4.2%. The specimen comprised PBMCs, sampled around atezolizumab (anti-PD-L1) treatment. These TCRs come from an elderly man with urothelial cancer.

V gene TRBV29-1 combines with J gene TRBJ2-7; 10 bases are a match to TRBD1. Germline CDR1 and CDR2: SQVTM and ANQGSEA. J was trimmed by 0 bases and V by 4 bases; bases with no gene match: 9. There are 16 residues in the CDR3. The CDR3 DNA reads as TGCAGCGTTGGGGGGGGACAGGGGCTTTTCTCCTACGAGCAGTACTTC. Translation: CSVGGGQGLFSYEQYF.

V is TRBV7-2 and J is TRBJ2-5; tentative D call: TRBD2 (5 bases). CDR1 and CDR2 (germline): SGHTA, FQGNSA. CDR3 length: 13 residues. V was clipped by 1 base and J by 10 bases, with 13 bases between them. CDR3 sequence: CASSLDAARDQYF. The DNA for the CDR3 is TGTGCCAGCAGCTTAGACGCGGCCCGGGACCAGTACTTC.